The 9 T cell receptor beta chains below all came from one sample that was sequenced in a study of blood T cell repertoires in COVID-19 (TCRdb year 2020). Libraries were built with the immunoSEQ multiplex PCR assay. Not all clones reach the TCRdb copy of this immuneACCESS table, which keeps in-frame sequences only. Checked studies attribute under half of the gap to unresolved V genes and leave the rest unexplained. This sample gives 68,000 or so clones in total; over 75% of them show up just once. The ten top clones hold less than 2.5% of the sample. Sequencing used peripheral blood. All receptors derive from a human donor in a cohort sampled during active COVID-19.

This clone came up once. The chain couples TRBV10-2 to TRBJ1-5; TRBD1 matches at 7 bases. This CDR3 has 14 residues. Germline V gene sequence: CDR1 WSHSY, CDR2 SAAADI. V lost 3 bases to trimming and J lost 8 bases; unmatched junction nucleotides: 7. CDR3 nucleotides: TGCGCCAGCAGTGACATCAGGGGGATGGAGCCCCAGCATTTT. Translating gives CASSDIRGMEPQHF.

This chain links TRBV2 with TRBJ2-4, with TRBD1 matching over 9 bases. CDR1 is SNHLY and CDR2 is FYNNEI in the germline V gene. V lost 11 bases, J lost 9 bases, and 5 bases stayed unmatched. The CDR3 has 11 residues. CDR3 protein: CAGGQGGIQYF. In DNA, the CDR3 is TGTGCCGGGGGACAGGGCGGCATTCAGTACTTC.

The V and J genes are TRBV10-2 and TRBJ2-7; D possibly corresponds to TRBD1 (6 bases). V gave up 10 bases and J gave up 4 bases, with 20 bases separating them. The CDR3 covers 14 residues. Germline-derived CDR1 and CDR2 are WSHSY and SAAADI. The CDR3: CATQPGQMMYEQYF. The CDR3 nucleotides are TGCGCCACCCAACCCGGACAGATGATGTACGAGCAGTACTTC.

This chain connects TRBV7-9 to TRBJ2-3; D not certain. Germline CDR1 and CDR2: SEHNR and FQNEAQ (reference sequence). The CDR3 sequence is 15 residues long. V lost 5 bases to trimming and J lost 1 base, with 13 bases between them. The CDR3 region has the DNA TGTGCCAGCAGCCCCCTTCTAAGAGGCACAGATACGCAGTATTTT. It yields the protein CASSPLLRGTDTQYF.

V and J are TRBV6-6 and TRBJ1-1; no firm D call. Germline CDR1 reads MNHNY; CDR2 reads SVGAGI (reference sequence). CDR3 length equals 14 residues. Deletions cut 4 bases from V and 11 bases from J, with 20 bases between. The CDR3 spells CASSFNLQVTVAFF. The DNA of the CDR3 is TGTGCCAGCAGTTTTAATCTGCAGGTCACCGTGGCTTTCTTT.

The gene calls are TRBV6-5 and TRBJ1-4; tentatively, D is TRBD1 (6 bases). Germline V CDR1 and CDR2: MNHEY, SVGAGI. The CDR3 totals 15 residues. V lost 5 bases, J lost 7 bases, and 17 bases lay in between. CDR3 sequence (DNA): TGTGCCAGCAGTCGAGGGGGAGGGGGTGGTGAAAAACTGTTTTTT. This gives the protein CASSRGGGGGEKLFF.

This rearrangement joins TRBV7-2 to TRBJ2-1, with no clear D. CDR3 size: 13 residues. Deletions cut 3 bases from V and 9 bases from J, with 12 bases between. CDR1 SGHTA and CDR2 FQGNSA come from the germline V gene. The CDR3 bases are TGTGCCAGCAGCTTCGACTCCTTCCGTGAGCAGTTCTTC. Amino acids: CASSFDSFREQFF.

The V gene is TRBV7-2, the J gene TRBJ1-1; 9 nucleotides line up with TRBD1. Germline lookup yields CDR1 SGHTA and CDR2 FQGNSA. V shed 5 bases, J shed 4 bases, and the junction held 8 bases outside the gene matches. The CDR3 is made up of 15 amino acids. CDR3 loop: CASSRETGGSTEAFF. CDR3 nucleotide sequence: TGTGCCAGCAGCCGCGAGACAGGGGGTAGCACTGAAGCTTTCTTT. The full variable domain, completed using reference TRBV7-2 and TRBJ1-1, is GAGVSQSPSNKVTEKGKDVELRCDPISGHTALYWYRQSLGQGLEFLIYFQGNSAPDKSGLPSDRFSAERTGGSVSTLTIQRTQQEDSAVYLCASSRETGGSTEAFFGQGTRLTVV.

This clone occurred a few times. The chain couples TRBV4-1 to TRBJ1-5; 10 bases line up with TRBD1. Looked up from germline, CDR1 is MGHRA and CDR2 is YSYEKL. J was trimmed by 7 bases and V by 4 bases; bases with no gene match: 7. This CDR3 spans 15 amino acids. The DNA for the CDR3 is TGCGCCAGCAGCCCCGGGGACAGGGGCGACCAGCCCCAGCATTTT. It specifies CASSPGDRGDQPQHF.